The 13 T cell receptor beta chains presented below share a single source sample, sequenced in a study of cytomegalovirus exposure and HLA in healthy donors. The PCR contained 60 Vbeta and 13 Jbeta primers. Sequencing was performed with immunoSEQ multiplex PCR; in TCRdb, only in-frame clones are kept and a portion is missing. The sample lists 90,000 or so clones, 70% to 75% occurring once. Sequenced input: PBMCs. These receptors all come from a woman between 18 and 29 years old in good health and CMV-seropositive.

As to this clone: This specimen includes other DNA sequences encoding the same CDR3. The chain joins TRBV7-9 to TRBJ2-7; weak D call: TRBD2 (6 bases). From germline, CDR1 is SEHNR and CDR2 FQNEAQ (reference sequence). V was cut by 2 bases and J by 0 bases, with 17 bases left in between. The CDR3 is 17 amino acids. The CDR3, as DNA: TGTGCCAGCAGCTTACCCGGGGGACGGCCGAGCTCCTACGAGCAGTACTTC. It translates to CASSLPGGRPSSYEQYF.

The chain employs TRBV7-8 and TRBJ1-1, with D perhaps TRBD1 (6 bases). The germline CDR1 and CDR2 sequences are SGHVS and FQNEAQ. The length of the CDR3 is 15 residues. V was trimmed by 3 bases and J by 5 bases, leaving 16 bases between them. The CDR3 nucleotides are TGTGCCAGCAGCTTGGTGTGGAGGGGGGGAACTGAAGCTTTCTTT. Translated: CASSLVWRGGTEAFF.

This chain connects TRBV9 to TRBJ2-1, with TRBD2 matching 7 bases. V was clipped by 0 bases and J by 2 bases; unmatched bases: 8. The germline V gene has CDR1 SGDLS and CDR2 YYNGEE. This CDR3 spans 17 amino acids. Here the CDR3 reads CASSVDESLAAYNEQFF. CDR3 DNA sequence: TGTGCCAGCAGCGTAGACGAGAGTCTAGCGGCCTACAATGAGCAGTTCTTC. Looking up the rest from reference TRBV9 and TRBJ2-1 gives the full variable domain: DSGVTQTPKHLITATGQRVTLRCSPRSGDLSVYWYQQSLDQGLQFLIQYYNGEERAKGNILERFSAQQFPDLHSELNLSSLELGDSALYFCASSVDESLAAYNEQFFGPGTRLTVL.

This sequence joins TRBV14 and TRBJ1-4, with 7 bases lining up with TRBD1. With 5 bases clipped from V and 7 bases from J, the junction kept 4 bases outside the gene matches. CDR1 is SGHDN and CDR2 is FVKESK in the germline V gene. The CDR3 totals 13 residues. CDR3 residues: CASSVYRGEKLFF. As DNA, the CDR3 is TGTGCCAGCAGCGTTTACAGGGGTGAAAAACTGTTTTTT.

The chain couples TRBV5-6 to TRBJ2-7, with TRBD1 matching over 10 bases. The V segment lost 6 bases and the J segment 3 bases; nucleotides outside the gene matches: 6. The germline gives CDR1 SGHDT, CDR2 YYEEEE. CDR3 length equals 14 residues. CDR3 amino acids: CASTPGQGYYEQYF. For the CDR3, the DNA is TGTGCCAGCACTCCGGGACAGGGGTACTACGAGCAGTACTTC.

This clone was seen just once. V usage is TRBV6-5 and J usage is TRBJ1-1; weak D call: TRBD1 (5 bases). The germline V gene has CDR1 MNHEY and CDR2 SVGAGI. Trimming left V 2 bases short and J 2 bases short, with 15 bases between. CDR3 length: 16 amino acids. The CDR3: CASSYTSTRVNTEAFF. The CDR3 bases are TGTGCCAGCAGTTACACCTCCACCAGGGTTAACACTGAAGCTTTCTTT.

V and J are TRBV7-3 and TRBJ2-2, with TRBD2 identical over 8 bases. Losses at the gene ends were 4 bases for V and 5 bases for J; bases not matched to a gene: 18. CDR1 and CDR2 (germline): SGHTA, FQGTGA. The CDR3 runs to 19 residues. This CDR3 reads CASSSAGRTSSHGTGELFF. The CDR3 nucleotides are TGTGCCAGCAGCTCCGCCGGGCGGACTAGCAGCCATGGGACCGGGGAGCTGTTTTTT.

This chain links TRBV7-7 with TRBJ2-3, with 8 bases aligning to TRBD2. J gave up 6 bases and V 1 base, and 6 bases lay outside the gene matches. The CDR3 is made up of 15 amino acids. Germline values: CDR1 SSHAT, CDR2 FNYEAQ (reference sequence). The CDR3 spells CASSLGLATSDTQYF. The CDR3 DNA follows: TGTGCCAGCAGCTTAGGACTAGCGACTTCGGATACGCAGTATTTT.

This clone has a handful of counts. J is TRBJ2-2 and V is TRBV15, with TRBD2 identical over 7 bases. The germline V gene has CDR1 LNHNV and CDR2 YYDKDF (reference sequence). V lost 5 bases, J lost 8 bases, and 5 bases stayed unmatched. This CDR3 has 13 amino acids. In nucleotides, the CDR3 is TGTGCCACCAGCGGTAGAGCGGGGGGGGAGCTGTTTTTT. It yields the protein CATSGRAGGELFF.

This clone was found a few times. V is TRBV4-1 and J is TRBJ2-1, with TRBD2 matching over 7 bases. This CDR3 contains 16 residues. The trim removed 4 bases at V and 8 bases at J, leaving 14 bases unmatched. Germline-derived CDR1 and CDR2 are MGHRA and YSYEKL. CDR3: CASSPNDVSGWDEQFF. The CDR3 bases are TGCGCCAGCAGCCCCAACGATGTTAGCGGGTGGGATGAGCAGTTCTTC.

This rearrangement joins TRBV27 to TRBJ1-6; the match to TRBD1 covers 8 bases. J was trimmed by 9 bases and V by 2 bases; bases with no gene match: 9. CDR1 is MNHEY, CDR2 SMNVEV, per germline (reference sequence). This CDR3 contains 16 residues. CDR3 loop: CASSLGPDRATSPLHF. CDR3 sequence (DNA): TGTGCCAGCAGTTTAGGCCCGGACAGGGCAACTTCACCCCTCCACTTT.

This clone has only one observation. This chain links TRBV7-8 with TRBJ1-1, with D maybe TRBD1 (5 bases). The CDR3 totals 13 residues. CDR1 and CDR2 from the germline V gene are SGHVS and FQNEAQ. The V end was cut by 8 bases, the J end by 1 base, with 11 bases between. The CDR3 bases are TGTGCCAGCGGGGGAGGGTCGAACACTGAAGCTTTCTTT. This codes for CASGGGSNTEAFF.

This clone showed up just a few times. This chain links TRBV25-1 with TRBJ1-1; D is unresolved. The V gene lost 5 bases and the J gene lost 7 bases, with 14 bases spanning the gap. Germline V gene lookup returns CDR1 MGHDK and CDR2 SYGVNS. This CDR3 region has 13 residues. The CDR3 DNA reads TGTGCCAGCAGTACCCATGAAGCCCATGAAGCTTTCTTT. This codes for CASSTHEAHEAFF.